The rows below give T cell receptor beta chains drawn from one sample of a study of blood T cell repertoires in COVID-19. Clones were sequenced by immunoSEQ multiplex PCR, and TCRdb holds only the in-frame ones, with some missing. The repertoire includes approximately 210,000 clones, under 90% of them detected once, and just under 9% sits in the top ten. Specimen: PBMCs or T cells enriched from blood (not recorded which). The source of these receptors is a woman between 50 and 59 years old with acute COVID-19. CDR3s include the opening cysteine and the closing phenylalanine or tryptophan. The order of the fields is J gene, D gene, clone size, V gene, CDR3 protein, CDR3 DNA. A D gene is named only where the DNA matches it firmly. Clone size is shown for a subset of rows, as once, few, many or a class of expanded clone.

j_gene: TRBJ2-1
d_gene: .
abundance: .
v_gene: TRBV19
CDR3aa: CASKGVSYNEQFF
CDR3nt: TGTGCCAGTAAGGGGGTTTCCTACAATGAGCAGTTCTTC

j_gene: TRBJ2-7
d_gene: .
abundance: .
v_gene: TRBV2
CDR3aa: CASTEGEGTDLSYEQYF
CDR3nt: TGTGCCAGCACCGAGGGGGAGGGAACCGACCTCTCCTACGAGCAGTACTTC

j_gene: TRBJ1-2
d_gene: .
abundance: .
v_gene: TRBV28
CDR3aa: CASSFTFNRWEYGYTF
CDR3nt: TGTGCCAGCAGTTTTACCTTTAATCGGTGGGAGTATGGCTACACCTTC

j_gene: TRBJ1-4
d_gene: .
abundance: few
v_gene: TRBV9
CDR3aa: CASSVAGGFNEKLFF
CDR3nt: TGTGCCAGCAGCGTAGCGGGAGGCTTTAATGAAAAACTGTTTTTT

j_gene: TRBJ1-4
d_gene: .
abundance: .
v_gene: TRBV15
CDR3aa: CATSSLEGIEKLFF
CDR3nt: TGTGCCACCAGCAGTCTTGAGGGTATTGAAAAACTGTTTTTT

j_gene: TRBJ2-7
d_gene: TRBD2
abundance: .
v_gene: TRBV9
CDR3aa: CASSLHSGSYEQYF
CDR3nt: TGTGCCAGCAGCCTCCATAGCGGGAGTTATGAGCAGTACTTC

j_gene: TRBJ1-1
d_gene: TRBD1
abundance: .
v_gene: TRBV7-2
CDR3aa: CASSSGTVDTEAFF
CDR3nt: TGTGCCAGCAGCTCCGGGACAGTTGACACTGAAGCTTTCTTT

j_gene: TRBJ2-3
d_gene: TRBD2
abundance: few
v_gene: TRBV7-2
CDR3aa: CASSLGRLALWDTQYF
CDR3nt: TGTGCCAGCAGCTTAGGGAGACTAGCCCTCTGGGATACGCAGTATTTT

j_gene: TRBJ2-3
d_gene: TRBD2
abundance: .
v_gene: TRBV7-9
CDR3aa: CASSSGTSNMYF
CDR3nt: TGTGCCAGCAGCTCAGGGACTAGTAATATGTATTTT

j_gene: TRBJ1-2
d_gene: TRBD1
abundance: .
v_gene: TRBV18
CDR3aa: CASSPLDRGYGYTF
CDR3nt: TGTGCCAGCTCACCCCTGGACAGGGGCTATGGCTACACCTTC

j_gene: TRBJ2-5
d_gene: .
abundance: .
v_gene: TRBV7-2
CDR3aa: CASSFSTTKETQYF
CDR3nt: TGTGCCAGCAGCTTCTCGACAACGAAAGAGACCCAGTACTTC

j_gene: TRBJ1-1
d_gene: TRBD1
abundance: .
v_gene: TRBV28
CDR3aa: CASSLGRGHLGPEAFF
CDR3nt: TGTGCCAGCAGTTTAGGCAGGGGGCATTTAGGCCCTGAAGCTTTCTTT

j_gene: TRBJ1-4
d_gene: .
abundance: .
v_gene: TRBV7-9
CDR3aa: CASSLQVRQGTGEKLFF
CDR3nt: TGTGCCAGCAGCTTACAGGTCCGGCAGGGCACTGGTGAAAAACTGTTTTTT

j_gene: TRBJ2-7
d_gene: TRBD1
abundance: .
v_gene: TRBV28
CDR3aa: CASSLASAGGRYEQYF
CDR3nt: TGTGCCAGCAGTTTAGCCTCGGCAGGGGGCCGGTACGAGCAGTACTTC

j_gene: TRBJ2-7
d_gene: .
abundance: .
v_gene: TRBV4-3
CDR3aa: CASSQAGESNEQYF
CDR3nt: TGCGCCAGCAGCCAAGCGGGGGAGAGCAACGAGCAGTACTTC

j_gene: TRBJ2-7
d_gene: TRBD2
abundance: .
v_gene: TRBV5-5
CDR3aa: CASSTGTSGTEQYF
CDR3nt: TGTGCCAGCAGCACCGGGACTAGCGGAACTGAGCAGTACTTC

j_gene: TRBJ2-7
d_gene: .
abundance: .
v_gene: TRBV3-1/TRBV3-2
CDR3aa: CASSQTGNKYF
CDR3nt: TGTGCCAGCAGCCAGACGGGGAACAAGTACTTC

j_gene: TRBJ2-7
d_gene: .
abundance: .
v_gene: TRBV7-2
CDR3aa: CASSLVSGEQYF
CDR3nt: TGTGCCAGCAGCTTAGTGAGCGGGGAGCAGTACTTC

j_gene: TRBJ2-3
d_gene: .
abundance: .
v_gene: TRBV5-1
CDR3aa: CASSLSGGPSTDTQYF
CDR3nt: TGCGCCAGCAGCTTGTCGGGGGGCCCTAGCACAGATACGCAGTATTTT

j_gene: TRBJ2-2
d_gene: .
abundance: .
v_gene: TRBV5-1
CDR3aa: CASSSGQNTGELFF
CDR3nt: TGCGCCAGCAGCTCAGGACAGAACACCGGGGAGCTGTTTTTT

j_gene: TRBJ1-4
d_gene: .
abundance: .
v_gene: TRBV10-3
CDR3aa: CAISDRGREKLFF
CDR3nt: TGTGCCATCAGTGACAGGGGACGCGAAAAACTGTTTTTT

j_gene: TRBJ2-7
d_gene: TRBD1
abundance: once
v_gene: TRBV2
CDR3aa: CASRLQGGNAYEQYF
CDR3nt: TGTGCCAGCAGATTACAGGGGGGCAATGCCTACGAGCAGTACTTC

j_gene: TRBJ2-5
d_gene: TRBD1
abundance: .
v_gene: TRBV6-1
CDR3aa: CASSTGTVETQYF
CDR3nt: TGTGCCAGCAGTACCGGGACAGTAGAGACCCAGTACTTC

j_gene: TRBJ1-3
d_gene: .
abundance: .
v_gene: TRBV9
CDR3aa: CASSARGGNTIYF
CDR3nt: TGTGCCAGCAGCGCTCGCGGAGGAAACACCATATATTTT

j_gene: TRBJ1-1
d_gene: TRBD1
abundance: few
v_gene: TRBV5-1
CDR3aa: CASSLGGGGTEAFF
CDR3nt: TGCGCCAGCAGCTTGGGAGGGGGCGGCACTGAAGCTTTCTTT

j_gene: TRBJ1-4
d_gene: .
abundance: few
v_gene: TRBV2
CDR3aa: CASARGREKLFF
CDR3nt: TGTGCCAGCGCCAGGGGAAGGGAAAAACTGTTTTTT

j_gene: TRBJ1-4
d_gene: .
abundance: .
v_gene: TRBV18
CDR3aa: CASSLGATSIKLFF
CDR3nt: TGTGCCAGCTCCCTAGGGGCCACCTCGATTAAACTGTTTTTT

j_gene: TRBJ2-3
d_gene: .
abundance: .
v_gene: TRBV3-1/TRBV3-2
CDR3aa: CASSQGGLVDTQYF
CDR3nt: TGTGCCAGCAGCCAGGGGGGTCTAGTTGATACGCAGTATTTT

j_gene: TRBJ1-3
d_gene: TRBD1
abundance: .
v_gene: TRBV5-1
CDR3aa: CASSATGNGNTIYF
CDR3nt: TGCGCCAGCAGCGCGACAGGGAATGGAAACACCATATATTTT

j_gene: TRBJ2-5
d_gene: .
abundance: .
v_gene: TRBV5-1
CDR3aa: CASWDMAPETQYF
CDR3nt: TGCGCCAGCTGGGACATGGCCCCAGAGACCCAGTACTTC

j_gene: TRBJ1-1
d_gene: .
abundance: .
v_gene: TRBV6-5
CDR3aa: CASRKSQGTNTEAFF
CDR3nt: TGTGCCAGCAGAAAAAGCCAGGGGACGAACACTGAAGCTTTCTTT

j_gene: TRBJ2-5
d_gene: TRBD2
abundance: once
v_gene: TRBV18
CDR3aa: CASSQIAGGRETQYF
CDR3nt: TGTGCCAGCTCCCAGATAGCGGGAGGAAGGGAGACCCAGTACTTC

j_gene: TRBJ1-4
d_gene: .
abundance: .
v_gene: TRBV30
CDR3aa: CAWSAGGTGGEKLFF
CDR3nt: TGTGCCTGGAGTGCCGGGGGAACCGGGGGAGAAAAACTGTTTTTT

j_gene: TRBJ2-1
d_gene: TRBD2
abundance: .
v_gene: TRBV18
CDR3aa: CASSPPGMPSGVNEQFF
CDR3nt: TGTGCCAGCTCACCACCAGGGATGCCTAGCGGGGTCAATGAGCAGTTCTTC

j_gene: TRBJ2-7
d_gene: TRBD2
abundance: few
v_gene: TRBV19
CDR3aa: CASSSAGGGEYYEQYF
CDR3nt: TGTGCCAGTAGTTCCGCCGGCGGGGGAGAGTACTACGAGCAGTACTTC

j_gene: TRBJ2-5
d_gene: .
abundance: .
v_gene: TRBV6-8
CDR3aa: CASSYLEKSGQGGYQETQYF
CDR3nt: TGTGCCAGCAGTTACCTAGAGAAATCCGGACAGGGAGGGTACCAAGAGACCCAGTACTTC

j_gene: TRBJ2-1
d_gene: TRBD2
abundance: .
v_gene: TRBV10-3
CDR3aa: CAISERLAVNYNEQFF
CDR3nt: TGTGCCATCAGTGAAAGGCTAGCGGTTAACTACAATGAGCAGTTCTTC

j_gene: TRBJ2-7
d_gene: TRBD1
abundance: .
v_gene: TRBV6-6
CDR3aa: CASSDRKGQSEPEQYF
CDR3nt: TGTGCCAGCAGCGACAGGAAGGGACAGAGCGAACCCGAGCAGTACTTC

j_gene: TRBJ1-2
d_gene: .
abundance: .
v_gene: TRBV16
CDR3aa: CASSQSAGPRAVGTLNYGYTF
CDR3nt: TGTGCCAGCAGCCAATCTGCGGGTCCTCGGGCAGTGGGAACCCTTAACTATGGCTACACCTTC

j_gene: TRBJ1-1
d_gene: TRBD1
abundance: once
v_gene: TRBV24-1
CDR3aa: CATMAGGDTEAFF
CDR3nt: TGTGCCACCATGGCAGGGGGCGATACTGAAGCTTTCTTT

j_gene: TRBJ1-2
d_gene: TRBD1
abundance: .
v_gene: TRBV2
CDR3aa: CASRSGQGRGYTF
CDR3nt: TGTGCCAGCAGATCGGGACAGGGAAGAGGCTACACCTTC

j_gene: TRBJ2-3
d_gene: TRBD2
abundance: .
v_gene: TRBV28
CDR3aa: CASRLRTSGRTYSTDTQYF
CDR3nt: TGTGCCAGCAGGCTCCGGACTAGCGGGAGGACCTATAGCACAGATACGCAGTATTTT

j_gene: TRBJ2-7
d_gene: .
abundance: few
v_gene: TRBV9
CDR3aa: CASSVGVSGTYEQYF
CDR3nt: TGTGCCAGCAGCGTAGGGGTTAGCGGAACCTACGAGCAGTACTTC

j_gene: TRBJ1-1
d_gene: .
abundance: .
v_gene: TRBV6-6
CDR3aa: CASRGAEAFF
CDR3nt: TGTGCCAGCAGGGGCGCCGAAGCTTTCTTT

j_gene: TRBJ2-5
d_gene: TRBD1
abundance: .
v_gene: TRBV3-1/TRBV3-2
CDR3aa: CASSRGQGGETQYF
CDR3nt: TGTGCCAGCAGCCGGGGACAGGGAGGGGAGACCCAGTACTTC

j_gene: TRBJ2-7
d_gene: .
abundance: .
v_gene: TRBV12-3/TRBV12-4
CDR3aa: CASSFRGPYEQYF
CDR3nt: TGTGCCAGCAGTTTCAGGGGTCCCTACGAGCAGTACTTC